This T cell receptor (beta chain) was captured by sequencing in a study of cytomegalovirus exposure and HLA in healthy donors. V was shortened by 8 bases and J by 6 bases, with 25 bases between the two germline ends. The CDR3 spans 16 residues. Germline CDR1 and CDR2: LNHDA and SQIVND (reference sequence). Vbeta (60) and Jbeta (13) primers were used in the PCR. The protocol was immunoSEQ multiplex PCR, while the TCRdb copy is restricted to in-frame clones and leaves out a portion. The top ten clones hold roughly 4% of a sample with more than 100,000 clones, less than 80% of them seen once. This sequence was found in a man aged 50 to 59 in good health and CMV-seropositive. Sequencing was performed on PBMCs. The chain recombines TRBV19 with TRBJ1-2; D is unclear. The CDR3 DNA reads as TGTGCCAGTCGGTCCGCAGGATATAAAAAGGGAGATGGCTACACCTTC. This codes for CASRSAGYKKGDGYTF. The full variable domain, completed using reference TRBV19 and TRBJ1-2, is DGGITQSPKYLFRKEGQNVTLSCEQNLNHDAMYWYRQDPGQGLRLIYYSQIVNDFQKGDIAEGYSVSREKKESFPLTVTSAQKNPTAFYLCASRSAGYKKGDGYTFGSGTRLTVV.